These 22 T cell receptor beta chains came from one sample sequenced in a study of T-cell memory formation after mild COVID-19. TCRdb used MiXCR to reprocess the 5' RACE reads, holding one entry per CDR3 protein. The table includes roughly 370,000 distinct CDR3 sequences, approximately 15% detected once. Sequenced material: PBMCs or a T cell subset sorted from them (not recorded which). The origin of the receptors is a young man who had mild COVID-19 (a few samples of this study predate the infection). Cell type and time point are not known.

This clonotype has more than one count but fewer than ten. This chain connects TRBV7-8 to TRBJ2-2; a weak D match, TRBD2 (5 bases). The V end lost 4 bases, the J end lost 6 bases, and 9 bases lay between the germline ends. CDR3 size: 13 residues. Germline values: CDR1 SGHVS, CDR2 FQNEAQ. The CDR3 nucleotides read TGTGCCAGCAGCTCAGACGGGGCCGGGGAGCTGTTTTTT. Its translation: CASSSDGAGELFF.

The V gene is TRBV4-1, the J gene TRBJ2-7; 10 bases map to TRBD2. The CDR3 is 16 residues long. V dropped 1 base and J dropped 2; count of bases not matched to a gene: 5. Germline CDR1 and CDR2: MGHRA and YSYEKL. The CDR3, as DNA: TGCGCCAGCAGCCAAGGGCTAGCGGGGGCCCCCTACGAGCAGTACTTC. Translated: CASSQGLAGAPYEQYF.

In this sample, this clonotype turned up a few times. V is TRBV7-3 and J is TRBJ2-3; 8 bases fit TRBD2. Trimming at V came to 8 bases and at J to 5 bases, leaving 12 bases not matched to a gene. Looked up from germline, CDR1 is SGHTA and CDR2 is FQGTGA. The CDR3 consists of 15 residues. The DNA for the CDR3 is TGTGCCAGCTCCCGTGAGGCGGGGGGAGTAGATACGCAGTATTTT. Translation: CASSREAGGVDTQYF.

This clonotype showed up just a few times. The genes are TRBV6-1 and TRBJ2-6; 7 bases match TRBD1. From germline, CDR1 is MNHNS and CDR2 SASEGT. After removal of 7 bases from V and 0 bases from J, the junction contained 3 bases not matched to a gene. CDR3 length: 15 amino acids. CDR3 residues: CASKTGPSGANVLTF. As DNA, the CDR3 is TGTGCCAGCAAGACAGGGCCCTCTGGGGCCAACGTCCTGACTTTC.

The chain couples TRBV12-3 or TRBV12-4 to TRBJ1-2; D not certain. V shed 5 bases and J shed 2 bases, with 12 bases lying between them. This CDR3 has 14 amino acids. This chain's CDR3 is CASSTTTVNYGYTF. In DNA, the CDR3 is TGTGCCAGCAGTACCACGACGGTAAACTATGGCTACACCTTC.

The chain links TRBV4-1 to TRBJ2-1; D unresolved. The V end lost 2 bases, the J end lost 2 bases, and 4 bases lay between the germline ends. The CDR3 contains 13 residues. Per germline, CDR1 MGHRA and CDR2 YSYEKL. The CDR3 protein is CASSQYTYNEQFF. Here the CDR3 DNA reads TGCGCCAGCAGCCAATACACCTACAATGAGCAGTTCTTC.

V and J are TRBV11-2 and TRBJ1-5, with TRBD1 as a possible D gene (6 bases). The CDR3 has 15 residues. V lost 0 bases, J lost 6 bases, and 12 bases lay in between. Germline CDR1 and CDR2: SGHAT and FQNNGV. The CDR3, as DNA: TGTGCCAGCAGCTTAGATGCCAGGGGAAGTCAGCCCCAGCATTTT. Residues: CASSLDARGSQPQHF.

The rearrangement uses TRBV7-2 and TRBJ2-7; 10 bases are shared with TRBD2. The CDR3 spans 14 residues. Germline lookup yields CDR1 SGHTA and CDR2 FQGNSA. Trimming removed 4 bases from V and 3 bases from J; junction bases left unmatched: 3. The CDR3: CASSWTSGDYEQYF. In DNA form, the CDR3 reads TGTGCCAGCAGCTGGACTAGCGGCGACTACGAGCAGTACTTC. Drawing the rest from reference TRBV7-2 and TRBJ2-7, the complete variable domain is GAGVSQSPSNKVTEKGKDVELRCDPISGHTALYWYRQSLGQGLEFLIYFQGNSAPDKSGLPSDRFSAERTGGSVSTLTIQRTQQEDSAVYLCASSWTSGDYEQYFGPGTRLTVT.

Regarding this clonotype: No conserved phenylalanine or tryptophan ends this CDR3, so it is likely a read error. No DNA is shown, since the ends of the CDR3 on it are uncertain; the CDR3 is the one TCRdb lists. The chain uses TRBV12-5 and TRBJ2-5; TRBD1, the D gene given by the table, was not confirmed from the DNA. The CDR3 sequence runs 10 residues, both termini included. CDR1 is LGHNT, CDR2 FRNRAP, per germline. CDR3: CASGWTGGGL.

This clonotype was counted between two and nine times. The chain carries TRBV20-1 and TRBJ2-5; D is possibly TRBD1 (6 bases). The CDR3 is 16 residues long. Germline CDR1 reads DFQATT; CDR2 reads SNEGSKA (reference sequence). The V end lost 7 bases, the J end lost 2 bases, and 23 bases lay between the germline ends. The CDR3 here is CSGLSVPGHQQETQYF. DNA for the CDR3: TGCAGTGGCCTTTCCGTCCCGGGACACCAACAAGAGACCCAGTACTTC.

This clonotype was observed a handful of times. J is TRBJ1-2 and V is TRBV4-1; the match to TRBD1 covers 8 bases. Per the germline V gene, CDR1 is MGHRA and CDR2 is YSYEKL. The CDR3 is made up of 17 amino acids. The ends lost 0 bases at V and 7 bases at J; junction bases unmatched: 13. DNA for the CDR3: TGCGCCAGCAGCCAAGAAGTGGCAGGGGGCCTTGGAGGTGGCTACACCTTC. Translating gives CASSQEVAGGLGGGYTF.

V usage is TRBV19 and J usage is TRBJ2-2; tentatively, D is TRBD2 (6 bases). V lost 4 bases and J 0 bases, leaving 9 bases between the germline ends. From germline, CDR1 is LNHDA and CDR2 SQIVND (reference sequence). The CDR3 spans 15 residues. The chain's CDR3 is CASSTGLTNTGELFF. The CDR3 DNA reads TGTGCCAGTAGTACGGGACTTACGAACACCGGGGAGCTGTTTTTT.

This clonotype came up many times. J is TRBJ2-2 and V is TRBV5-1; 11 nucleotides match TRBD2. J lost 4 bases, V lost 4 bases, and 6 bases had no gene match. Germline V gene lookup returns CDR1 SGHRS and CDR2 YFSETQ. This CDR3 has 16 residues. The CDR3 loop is CASSLLAGAGTGELFF. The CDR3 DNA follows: TGCGCCAGCAGCCTACTAGCGGGGGCGGGCACCGGGGAGCTGTTTTTT.

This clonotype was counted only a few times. CDR3 DNA: TGTGCCAGCAGCCGGGACAGAGAGAGAAACACTGAAGCTTTCTTT. Translating it yields CASSRDRERNTEAFF. This chain links TRBV7-2 with TRBJ1-1, with TRBD1 identical over 7 bases. V was clipped by 5 bases and J by 2 bases; unmatched bases: 8. Germline lookup yields CDR1 SGHTA and CDR2 FQGNSA. The CDR3 loop spans 15 amino acids.

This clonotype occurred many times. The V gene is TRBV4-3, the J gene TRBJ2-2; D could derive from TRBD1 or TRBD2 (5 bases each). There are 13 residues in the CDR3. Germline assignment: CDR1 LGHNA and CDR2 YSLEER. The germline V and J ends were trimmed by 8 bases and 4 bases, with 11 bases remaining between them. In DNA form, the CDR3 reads TGCGCCAGCCGCCGTGGGGGCACCGGGGAGCTGTTTTTT. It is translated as CASRRGGTGELFF.

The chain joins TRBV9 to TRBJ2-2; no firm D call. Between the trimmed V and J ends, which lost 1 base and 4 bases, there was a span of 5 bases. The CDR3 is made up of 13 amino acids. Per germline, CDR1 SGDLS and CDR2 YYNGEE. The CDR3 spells CASSVYATGELFF. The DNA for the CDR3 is TGTGCCAGCAGCGTATATGCCACCGGGGAGCTGTTTTTT. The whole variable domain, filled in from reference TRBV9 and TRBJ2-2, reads DSGVTQTPKHLITATGQRVTLRCSPRSGDLSVYWYQQSLDQGLQFLIQYYNGEERAKGNILERFSAQQFPDLHSELNLSSLELGDSALYFCASSVYATGELFFGEGSRLTVL.

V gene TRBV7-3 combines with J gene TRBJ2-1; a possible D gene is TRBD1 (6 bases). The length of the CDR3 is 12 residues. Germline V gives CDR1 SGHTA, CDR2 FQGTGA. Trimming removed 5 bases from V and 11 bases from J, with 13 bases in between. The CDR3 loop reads CASSPDRSKQFF. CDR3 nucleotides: TGTGCCAGCAGCCCAGACAGGTCTAAGCAGTTCTTC.

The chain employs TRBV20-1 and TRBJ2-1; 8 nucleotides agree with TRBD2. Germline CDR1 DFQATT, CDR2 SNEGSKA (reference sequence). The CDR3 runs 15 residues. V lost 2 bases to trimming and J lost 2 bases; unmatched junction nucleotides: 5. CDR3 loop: CSARIGGGPYNEQFF. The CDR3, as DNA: TGCAGTGCTAGAATCGGGGGGGGTCCCTACAATGAGCAGTTCTTC.

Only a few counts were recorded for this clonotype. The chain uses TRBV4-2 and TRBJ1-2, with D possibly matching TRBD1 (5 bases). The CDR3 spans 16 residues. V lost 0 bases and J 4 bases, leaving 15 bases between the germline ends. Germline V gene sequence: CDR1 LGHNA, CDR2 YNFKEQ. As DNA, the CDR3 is TGTGCCAGCAGCCAAGAGTGGGGCGCAAAGCCCTATGGCTACACCTTC. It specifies CASSQEWGAKPYGYTF.

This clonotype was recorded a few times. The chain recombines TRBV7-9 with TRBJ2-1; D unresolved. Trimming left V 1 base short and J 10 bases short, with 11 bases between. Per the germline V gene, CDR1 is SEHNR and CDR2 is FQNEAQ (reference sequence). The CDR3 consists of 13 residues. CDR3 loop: CASSLVARKEQFF. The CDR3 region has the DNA TGTGCCAGCAGCTTAGTTGCGCGGAAGGAGCAGTTCTTC. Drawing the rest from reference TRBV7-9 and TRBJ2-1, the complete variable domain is DTGVSQNPRHKITKRGQNVTFRCDPISEHNRLYWYRQTLGQGPEFLTYFQNEAQLEKSRLLSDRFSAERPKGSFSTLEIQRTEQGDSAMYLCASSLVARKEQFFGPGTRLTVL.

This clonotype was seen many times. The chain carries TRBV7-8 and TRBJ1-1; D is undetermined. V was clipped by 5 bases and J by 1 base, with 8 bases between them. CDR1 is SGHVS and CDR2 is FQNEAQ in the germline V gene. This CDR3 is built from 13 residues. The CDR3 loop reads CASSSSRNTEAFF. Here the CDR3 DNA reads TGTGCCAGCAGCAGTTCGAGGAACACTGAAGCTTTCTTT.

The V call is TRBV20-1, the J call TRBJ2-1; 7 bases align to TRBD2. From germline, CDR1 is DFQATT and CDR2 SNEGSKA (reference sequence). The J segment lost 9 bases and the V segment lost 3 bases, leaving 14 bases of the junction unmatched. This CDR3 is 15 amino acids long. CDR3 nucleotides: TGCAGTGCTAGTCGCGAACTAGCGTTTTCCGTTGAGCAGTTCTTC. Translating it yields CSASRELAFSVEQFF.